These T cell receptor beta chains were read from a single sample in a study of T cell clones after liver transplantation. Some clones are missing from TCRdb's copy, which holds only in-frame ones; the method was immunoSEQ multiplex PCR. The sample holds 70,000 or so clones, more than 90% seen once. The sequencing here drew on CD4+ T cells from blood, taken before liver transplant. These TCRs come from a human donor who received a liver transplant. The CDR3 runs from the conserved cysteine through the conserved F or W. Each record gives: V gene, CDR3 length, CDR3 protein.

V gene: TRBV27
CDR3 length: 16
CDR3 protein: CASSLMGFQGNGELFF

V gene: TRBV5-1
CDR3 length: 16
CDR3 protein: CASSLAGGPGTDTQYF

V gene: TRBV5-5
CDR3 length: 13
CDR3 protein: CASSLYILQPQHF

V gene: TRBV6-1
CDR3 length: 13
CDR3 protein: CASLTSGYYEQYF

V gene: TRBV5-1
CDR3 length: 14
CDR3 protein: CASSQRDSQETQYF

V gene: TRBV18
CDR3 length: 15
CDR3 protein: CASSPLPGVRNEQFF

V gene: TRBV9
CDR3 length: 15
CDR3 protein: CASSVDGGMRETQYF

V gene: TRBV27
CDR3 length: 15
CDR3 protein: CASRTGAATNEKLFF

V gene: TRBV7-3
CDR3 length: 18
CDR3 protein: CASSKQQTGTRLYNEQFF

V gene: TRBV19
CDR3 length: 13
CDR3 protein: CASNPSVNNEQFF

V gene: TRBV7-2
CDR3 length: 14
CDR3 protein: CASSSRQGAYEQYF

V gene: TRBV19
CDR3 length: 14
CDR3 protein: CASSISGSTYGYTF

V gene: TRBV7-2
CDR3 length: 12
CDR3 protein: CASSKSYNEQFF

V gene: TRBV27
CDR3 length: 13
CDR3 protein: CASSSLAPYEQYF

V gene: TRBV28
CDR3 length: 15
CDR3 protein: CASSFSRANNSPLHF

V gene: TRBV11-3
CDR3 length: 12
CDR3 protein: CASSQSTHEQYF

V gene: TRBV11-2
CDR3 length: 16
CDR3 protein: CASSPRPPGGSYGYTF

V gene: TRBV5-1
CDR3 length: 15
CDR3 protein: CASSHSQGSTGELFF

V gene: TRBV7-3
CDR3 length: 15
CDR3 protein: CASSSGSGSQETQYF

V gene: TRBV11-2
CDR3 length: 14
CDR3 protein: CASSSHRGTDTQYF

V gene: TRBV4-2
CDR3 length: 14
CDR3 protein: CASSQVRGGKGQFF

V gene: TRBV2
CDR3 length: 15
CDR3 protein: CASHKVRQINQPQHF

V gene: TRBV6-5
CDR3 length: 15
CDR3 protein: CASSYSGTRRNEQFF

V gene: TRBV5-8
CDR3 length: 16
CDR3 protein: CASSYRVPATNEKLFF

V gene: TRBV19
CDR3 length: 15
CDR3 protein: CASSIRGDIFQPQHF

V gene: TRBV7-8
CDR3 length: 16
CDR3 protein: CASSLAQAGWYNEQFF

V gene: TRBV5-1
CDR3 length: 15
CDR3 protein: CASSPLKPGAGELFF

V gene: TRBV7-2
CDR3 length: 15
CDR3 protein: CASSPLMRTAQTQYF

V gene: TRBV4-2
CDR3 length: 14
CDR3 protein: CASSHGRGAGELFF

V gene: TRBV11-3
CDR3 length: 15
CDR3 protein: CASSPGGRGTDTQYF

V gene: TRBV13
CDR3 length: 15
CDR3 protein: CASSPGDRATDTQYF

V gene: TRBV11-2
CDR3 length: 14
CDR3 protein: CASSLGRGEWGYTF

V gene: TRBV27
CDR3 length: 15
CDR3 protein: CASSSSGISYNEQFF

V gene: TRBV11-2
CDR3 length: 16
CDR3 protein: CASSFWLISGANVLTF

V gene: TRBV27
CDR3 length: 14
CDR3 protein: CASSSGQLVWPLHF

V gene: TRBV29-1
CDR3 length: 16
CDR3 protein: CSVQYSASGSSYEQYF

V gene: TRBV5-1
CDR3 length: 16
CDR3 protein: CASSLRTGGIGNTIYF

V gene: TRBV5-1
CDR3 length: 14
CDR3 protein: CASSLGTGRNIQYF

V gene: TRBV4-2
CDR3 length: 15
CDR3 protein: CASSQDEGHSYEQYF

V gene: TRBV5-6
CDR3 length: 12
CDR3 protein: CASSLVLGEQFF

V gene: TRBV7-9
CDR3 length: 13
CDR3 protein: CASSFRSGRTQFF

V gene: TRBV4-1
CDR3 length: 12
CDR3 protein: CASSQVLGEQFF

V gene: TRBV27
CDR3 length: 16
CDR3 protein: CASSLRMGAGANVLTF

V gene: TRBV19
CDR3 length: 12
CDR3 protein: CASSIWGETQYF

V gene: TRBV10-3
CDR3 length: 15
CDR3 protein: CAISEGTSGQETQYF

V gene: TRBV13
CDR3 length: 15
CDR3 protein: CASSLGSAPQETQYF

V gene: TRBV2
CDR3 length: 17
CDR3 protein: CASSDGGAKGSNYGYTF

V gene: TRBV5-4
CDR3 length: 17
CDR3 protein: CASSLAGRISGANVLTF

V gene: TRBV27
CDR3 length: 15
CDR3 protein: CASSPPRSHTGELFF

V gene: TRBV12-5
CDR3 length: 15
CDR3 protein: CASGSGEASNQPQHF